Listed here are 5 T cell receptor beta chains from one sample, sequenced in a study of siplizumab effects on memory and regulatory T cells. Repertoires were generated with immunoSEQ multiplex PCR, while TCRdb's copy carries only in-frame clones and drops some. In the table there are 26,000 or so clones, 70% to 85% of which are singletons. The sequenced sample was memory CD4+ T cells sorted from blood. All receptors come from a human donor in good health.

The chain links TRBV5-1 to TRBJ2-7, with D perhaps being TRBD1 or TRBD2 (7 bases each). V was clipped by 5 bases and J by 4 bases, with 13 bases between them. Germline V gene sequence: CDR1 SGHRS, CDR2 YFSETQ. The CDR3 has 13 amino acids. As DNA, the CDR3 is TGCGCCAGCAGTTCGCAGGGGGGGTACGAGCAGTACTTC. The encoded protein is CASSSQGGYEQYF.

The V gene is TRBV5-1, the J gene TRBJ2-7; 9 bases align to TRBD1. There are 15 residues in the CDR3. The junction had 7 bases not matched to a gene; V was cut back by 4 bases and J by 2 bases. Germline values: CDR1 SGHRS, CDR2 YFSETQ. Here the CDR3 DNA reads TGCGCCAGCAGCCCGCGACAGGGGGGTACCTACGAGCAGTACTTC. Protein: CASSPRQGGTYEQYF.

The chain is built from TRBV4-1 and TRBJ1-5; no firm D call. This CDR3 has 13 amino acids. V was shortened by 3 bases and J by 7 bases, with 10 bases between the two germline ends. CDR1 is MGHRA, CDR2 YSYEKL, per germline. The CDR3 sequence is CASSQVLGQPQHF. CDR3 bases: TGCGCCAGCAGCCAGGTCTTGGGGCAGCCCCAGCATTTT.

The chain joins TRBV6-1 to TRBJ1-6; D is undetermined. Germline values: CDR1 MNHNS, CDR2 SASEGT. The CDR3 runs 12 residues. V was clipped by 7 bases and J by 10 bases, with 11 bases between them. The CDR3, as DNA: TGTGCCAGCAAATCTCGCGGGTCACCCCTCCACTTT. It codes for CASKSRGSPLHF.

There are a few counts of this clone. The chain joins TRBV28 to TRBJ1-5; no firm D call. Germline V CDR1 and CDR2: MDHEN, SYDVKM. Trimming left V 5 bases short and J 1 base short, with 18 bases between. The CDR3 has 17 residues. The CDR3 loop is CASSPILLHRSNQPQHF. The CDR3 DNA reads as TGTGCCAGCAGTCCCATCCTCCTCCATCGCAGCAATCAGCCCCAGCATTTT.